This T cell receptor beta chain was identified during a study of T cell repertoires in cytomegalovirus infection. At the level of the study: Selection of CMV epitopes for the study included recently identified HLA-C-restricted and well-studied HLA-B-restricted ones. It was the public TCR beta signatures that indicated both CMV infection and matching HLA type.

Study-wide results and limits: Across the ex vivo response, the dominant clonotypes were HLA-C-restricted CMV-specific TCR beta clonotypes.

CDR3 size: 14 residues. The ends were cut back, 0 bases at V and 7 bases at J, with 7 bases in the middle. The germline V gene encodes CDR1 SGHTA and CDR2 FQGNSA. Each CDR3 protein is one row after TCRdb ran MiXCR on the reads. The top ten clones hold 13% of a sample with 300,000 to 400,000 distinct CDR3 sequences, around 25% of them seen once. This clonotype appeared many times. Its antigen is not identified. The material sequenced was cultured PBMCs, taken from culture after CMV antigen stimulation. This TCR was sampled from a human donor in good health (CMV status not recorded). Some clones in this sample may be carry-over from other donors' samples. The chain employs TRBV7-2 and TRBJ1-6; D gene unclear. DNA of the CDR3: TGTGCCAGCAGCTTAGCAAATCTAAATTCACCCCTCCACTTT. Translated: CASSLANLNSPLHF.